This T cell receptor (beta chain) was profiled in a study of T cells in women clearing cervical HPV infection (dated by TCRdb to the late 2010s). Turning to the overall study: Cases were roughly 24 women with histologically confirmed HPV16-related CIN3 or worse, including a couple of invasive cancers. The parent cohort enrolled approximately 9,200 women aged 18 or older in Guanacaste, Costa Rica, during about 1992 to 1994 and followed them for roughly seven years. HLA typing was available for only a few women, so HLA type could not be excluded as a confounder. For cases, the median interval between lesion detection and blood sampling was around 140 days, with an interquartile range of roughly 85 to 210 days. Blood from cases was collected at the visit at which the lesion was first identified, whereas blood from controls was collected once infection was no longer detected. Cases had a median age of almost 35 years compared with 38 for controls, and baseline characteristics showed no significant differences between the groups. Cases and controls were matched on year of sample collection and on age within five years. Nested within Costa Rica's Guanacaste HPV Natural History Study, an exploratory proof-of-principle case-control study compared TCR repertoires across cervical HPV16 outcomes. Five blinded duplicates per group were added as quality controls, so that about 60 samples were obtained: 50 or so participants and 10 replicates. The controls were 25 to 30 women whose single incident HPV16 infection cleared within 12 months with no development of precancer or cancer. The investigation overall reported the following: Random forest classifiers combining richness and V gene abundances distinguished cases from controls with an estimated AUC of about 0.79. Lower TRBV6-7 relative abundance was observed in cases than in controls (approximately 0.1% versus 0.16%; Bonferroni P = 0.0008). The cross-sectional design could not show whether the associations came before the infection or were a result of it, and neither effector/memory subsets nor HPV-specific T cells were isolated. Because the number of T cells per sample was unknown, the richness differences could reflect varying T-cell content rather than repertoire biology. CIN3+ cases had significantly higher TCR repertoire richness than controls across sequencing depths, but evenness did not differ between the groups.

The immunoSEQ assay used multiplex PCR to amplify TCR beta CDR3 regions from an average of approximately 1,200 ng of genomic DNA per sample. The assay corrected primer bias using a complete synthetic TCR repertoire to establish an amplification baseline. Amplicons were sequenced on the Illumina platform. Turning to the authors' computational methods: Error correction of the sequences involved clustering with frequency ratios plus a modified nearest-neighbor algorithm, after which the sequences were analyzed in the immunoSEQ Analyzer using IMGT gene definitions. At each rarefaction depth, TCR richness and evenness were averaged across 20 rarefaction repeats, and samples with fewer sequences than that depth were excluded. V, D and J gene relative abundances were compared between groups with Wilcoxon rank sum tests, applying FDR correction. For the blinded duplicates, the intraclass correlation was roughly 96% for TCR richness and averaged around 81% across around 66 gene segments. The clones in this table, taken by TCRdb from immuneACCESS, are in-frame only. Not every clone is retained; where verified, under half of the shortfall comes from an unresolved V gene, and the cause of the rest is unknown. D and trimming come from the DNA, and the V and J calls and clone size come from that table. The sample table on file contains over 10,000 clones. The ten biggest clones cover 10% of the sample.

CDR1 and CDR2 are read off the germline V gene (reference sequence) as GTSNPN and SVGIG. CDR3 length: 15 amino acids, cysteine to phenylalanine. The 36 bases shown cover part of the CDR3, and their frame starts at base 1. Every participant had a single incident cervical HPV16 infection, and prevalent HPV16 infections were excluded. Cervical HPV DNA was detected by MY09/MY11 PCR, and genotyping was performed by dot-blot hybridization. Fifteen mL of heparinized blood were centrifuged, and the buffy coat was split into aliquots, frozen at -30 degrees C, and then kept at -80 degrees C. Genomic DNA was extracted from buffy coat specimens using QIAGEN kits. This clone ranks as medium-sized (0.01 to 0.1%) by frequency alone, as no count is recorded. Its binding antigen is unknown. Read sequence stops 3 residues before the CDR3 end, and the germline J gene provides the missing end.

The TCR was taken from a woman between 18 and 69 years old with a cervical HPV16 infection that either progressed to CIN3+ or cleared (not recorded which). Material: blood buffy coat. The sequence links TRBV30 to TRBJ1-2; a stretch of 10 junction bases matches TRBD1. The sequenced CDR3 bases are TGTGCCTGGAGTGAATCGTCGACAGGGGGCCAAGGC. Its protein product is CAWSESSTGGQG. The whole CDR3 protein reads CAWSESSTGGQGYTF.